This T cell receptor (beta chain) stems from a study of T cell repertoires and HLA-DP antigens. Profiling relied on immunoSEQ multiplex PCR, and the TCRdb table lists in-frame clones only, not all of them. The sample includes approximately 110,000 clones, about 92% of them seen just once. For this clone: Antigen: not known.

This CDR3 is 13 amino acids long. Looked up from germline, CDR1 is SEHNR and CDR2 is FQNEAQ (reference sequence). Between the trimmed V and J ends, which lost 7 bases and 1 base, there was a span of 10 bases. This chain joins TRBV7-9 and TRBJ1-1; TRBD1 might be the D (5 bases). This TCR was sampled from a woman aged 18 to 35 in good health and CMV-seronegative. Sequenced sample: CD4+ T cells from PBMCs. For the CDR3, the DNA is TGTGCCAGCACTCAAGGGACGAACACTGAAGCTTTCTTT. Amino acids: CASTQGTNTEAFF.